This TCR beta chain was documented in a study of cytomegalovirus exposure and HLA in healthy donors. The overall study: The 120 validation repertoires used the same platform as the 650 to 850 first-cohort repertoires (as reported by a later analysis).

As for this clone: Its antigen is not identified.

TCRdb keeps only in-frame clones here, not all; method: immunoSEQ multiplex PCR. The table includes 200,000 to 250,000 clones, approximately 83% detected once. Study-level points and caveats: Rare TCR sequences dominated, though some public TCRs recurred in many donors.

V shed 10 bases, J shed 7 bases, and the junction held 10 bases outside the gene matches. The germline V gene has CDR1 SNHLY and CDR2 FYNNEI. The CDR3 has 13 residues. The rearrangement joins TRBV2 to TRBJ1-3, with 7 bases matching TRBD1. Sequenced sample: PBMCs. The clonotype was recovered from a young woman in good health and CMV-seropositive. The CDR3 here is CAKSHRGSNTIYF. CDR3 sequence (DNA): TGTGCCAAATCTCACAGGGGAAGTAACACCATATATTTT.